The TCR beta chain under discussion was sequenced for a study of T cell responses to AZD1222 COVID-19 vaccine (TCRdb year 2021). For the study in its entirety: AZD1222 recipients whose second dose came at about 4 weeks and those whose second dose came at about 12 weeks were combined into one group, since spike-specific TCR depth and breadth did not differ between the two schedules. TCR sequencing was performed for over 230 trial participants, of whom 207 were given two doses of AZD1222 and approximately 25 were given two doses of MenACWY control vaccine. Enrollment into the trials was organized by age into subgroups of 18-55, 56-69 and 70-plus years, and those subgroups contained roughly 150, 30 and 60 TCR-sequenced participants, respectively. Study-wide findings and limitations: The 56-69-year group was small, and its depth increase did not reach significance, likely because of low power. A significant rise in spike-specific TCR breadth and depth was observed after two AZD1222 doses relative to day 0 and relative to MenACWY recipients. The vaccine-associated CD4 TCRs covered the entire spike protein, and the dominant responses fell in regions 160-218 and 743-854. Conclusions about previously exposed vaccinees were limited because only a handful of AZD1222 recipients were SARS-CoV-2 seropositive at baseline. Reportedly, close to half of the unique spike-specific TCRs recognized epitopes lying outside the regions that are mutated in the B.1.351 and B.1.1.7 variants. Because no day 14 peak-response samples were available, the repertoires could be characterized only after the peak T cell response. Participants were mostly white British and included more females than males, and it was suggested by the authors that clonal diversity may have been underestimated.

Turning to this clone: Its antigen target is currently unknown. Base qualities were left out, and no much larger clone turns up one base away.

The time point label on this specimen signifies: baseline before first vaccination. Vaccinee samples were obtained from the UK trials COV001 and COV002, which included a single-blind randomized controlled phase 2/3 trial of AZD1222 (ChAdOx1 nCoV-19) in healthy adults. For TCRbeta chain sequencing, PBMC samples were collected from trial participants at day 0 and at day 28 after the second dose. As encoded in the germline V gene, CDR1 is MGHRA while CDR2 is YSYEKL. V is trimmed back by 4 bases and J by 0 bases, and the junction contains 14 bases that no gene match accounts for. The CDR3 starts with the cysteine, ends with the phenylalanine, and has 19 residues. Of the read, only the CDR3 DNA is kept; its 57 bases are in frame from base 1. The CDR3 regions of human TCRbeta chains were subjected to immunosequencing. From the authors' description of their analysis: Repertoire TCRs were matched against a reference library of SARS-CoV-2-specific TCRs generated with the MIRA antigen-specificity platform. Breadth meant the fraction of unique TCRs that were SARS-CoV-2-associated, whereas depth meant the fraction of total T cells that were SARS-CoV-2-associated. Using the MIRA data, each spike-specific TCR was mapped to the spike region that the TCR reacts to and placed in a CD4 or CD8 class. Log10-transformed breadth and depth values were compared by one-way ANOVA with Sidak's multiple comparisons tests. In TCRdb, the immuneACCESS table is reduced to in-frame sequences with V and J assigned. These tables do not hold every clone; where another copy was compared, an unresolved V gene accounts for under half, and the others remain unexplained. The V and J calls and clone size are taken from that table; D and trimming were inferred from the DNA. The sample table contains 100,000 to 150,000 clones; only one count was recorded for roughly 93% of them. The ten largest account for about 5% of the sample.

The sequence is built from TRBV4-1 and TRBJ1-3; TRBD1 agrees with 8 junctional bases. This specimen was peripheral blood, taken on day 0 of AZD1222 vaccination. This TCR was recovered from an adult in good health. This receptor carries the CDR3 CASSRAGTGVLLSGNTIYF. The sequence in DNA is TGCGCCAGCAGCCGGGCCGGGACAGGAGTCCTCCTCTCTGGAAACACCATATATTTT.